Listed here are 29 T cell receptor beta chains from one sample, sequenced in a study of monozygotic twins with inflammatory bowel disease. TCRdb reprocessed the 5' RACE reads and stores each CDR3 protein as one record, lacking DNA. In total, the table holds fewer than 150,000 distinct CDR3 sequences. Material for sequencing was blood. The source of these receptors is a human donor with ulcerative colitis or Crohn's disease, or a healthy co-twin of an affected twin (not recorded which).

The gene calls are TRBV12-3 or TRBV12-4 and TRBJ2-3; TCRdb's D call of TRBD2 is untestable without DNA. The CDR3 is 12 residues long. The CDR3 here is CASSLPSSTQYF.

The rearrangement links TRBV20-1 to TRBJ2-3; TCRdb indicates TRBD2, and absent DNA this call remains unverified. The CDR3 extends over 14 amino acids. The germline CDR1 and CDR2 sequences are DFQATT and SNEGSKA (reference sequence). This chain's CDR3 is CSARGTVGADTQYF.

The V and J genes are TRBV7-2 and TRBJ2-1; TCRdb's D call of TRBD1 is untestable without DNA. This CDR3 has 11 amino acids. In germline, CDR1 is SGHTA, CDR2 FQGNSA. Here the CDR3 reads CASSLFPVQFF.

CDR3 residues: CAWSKGSNQPQHF. The chain links TRBV30 to TRBJ1-5. The CDR3 runs 13 residues. The germline gives CDR1 GTSNPN, CDR2 SVGIG (reference sequence). The complete variable domain, with remaining parts taken from reference TRBV30 and TRBJ1-5, reads SQTIHQWPATLVQPVGSPLSLECTVEGTSNPNLYWYRQAAGRGLQLLFYSVGIGQISSEVPQNLSASRPQDRQFILSSKKLLLSDSGFYLCAWSKGSNQPQHFGDGTRLSIL.

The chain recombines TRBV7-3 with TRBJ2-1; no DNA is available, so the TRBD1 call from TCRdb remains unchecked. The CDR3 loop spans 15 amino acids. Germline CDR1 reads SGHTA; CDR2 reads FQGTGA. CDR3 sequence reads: CASSTPGTGKNEQFF.

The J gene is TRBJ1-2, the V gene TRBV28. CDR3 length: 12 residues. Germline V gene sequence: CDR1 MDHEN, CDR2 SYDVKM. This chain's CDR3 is CASSFPDYGYTF.

The CDR3 loop reads CASTHAGKATNEKLFF. This chain uses TRBV19 with TRBJ1-4. Germline V gene lookup returns CDR1 LNHDA and CDR2 SQIVND (reference sequence). The CDR3 consists of 16 residues.

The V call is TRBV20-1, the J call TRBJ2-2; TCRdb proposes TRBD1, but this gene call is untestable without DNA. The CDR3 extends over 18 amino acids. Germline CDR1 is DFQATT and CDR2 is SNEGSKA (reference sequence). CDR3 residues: CSARDTSSLRGRTGELFF.

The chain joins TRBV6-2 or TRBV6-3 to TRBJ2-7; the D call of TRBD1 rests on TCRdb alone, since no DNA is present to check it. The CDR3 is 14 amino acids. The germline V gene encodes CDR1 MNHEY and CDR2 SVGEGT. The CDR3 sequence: CASSYETGGYEQYF.

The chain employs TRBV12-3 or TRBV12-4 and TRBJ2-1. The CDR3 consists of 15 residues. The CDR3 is CASTLYGGPYNEQFF.

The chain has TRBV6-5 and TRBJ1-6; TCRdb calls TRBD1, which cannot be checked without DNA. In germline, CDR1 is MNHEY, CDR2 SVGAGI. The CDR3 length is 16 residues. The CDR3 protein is CASSYGFGTGASPLHF.

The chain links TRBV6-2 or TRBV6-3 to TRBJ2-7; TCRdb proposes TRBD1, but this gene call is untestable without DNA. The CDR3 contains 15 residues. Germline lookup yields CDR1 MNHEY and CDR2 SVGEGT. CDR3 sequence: CASGGGRWASYEQYF.

The CDR3 is CASSYPGGRNIQYF. J is TRBJ2-4 and V is TRBV7-9; the TRBD1 assignment by TCRdb is unverifiable without DNA. The germline V gene encodes CDR1 SEHNR and CDR2 FQNEAQ (reference sequence). CDR3 size: 14 residues.

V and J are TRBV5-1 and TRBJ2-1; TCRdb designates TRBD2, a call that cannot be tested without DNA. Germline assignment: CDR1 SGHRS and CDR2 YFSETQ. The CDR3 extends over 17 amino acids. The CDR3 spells CASSLDLRGRTYNEQFF.

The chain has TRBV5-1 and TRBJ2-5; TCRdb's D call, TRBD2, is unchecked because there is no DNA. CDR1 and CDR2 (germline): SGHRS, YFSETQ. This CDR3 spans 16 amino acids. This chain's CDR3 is CASSLGAGTYQETQYF.

The CDR3 reads CSAIPAGTGDEKLFF. The V and J genes are TRBV20-1 and TRBJ1-4; the TCRdb call, TRBD1, lacks DNA for checking. The CDR3 spans 15 residues. CDR1 and CDR2 from the germline V gene are DFQATT and SNEGSKA (reference sequence).

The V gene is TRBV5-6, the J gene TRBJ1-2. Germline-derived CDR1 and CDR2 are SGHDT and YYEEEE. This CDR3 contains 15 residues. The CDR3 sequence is CASSLEMGLDYGYTF.

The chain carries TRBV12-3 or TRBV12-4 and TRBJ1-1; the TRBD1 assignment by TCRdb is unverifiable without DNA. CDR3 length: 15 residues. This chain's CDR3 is CASSLRGSRNTEAFF.

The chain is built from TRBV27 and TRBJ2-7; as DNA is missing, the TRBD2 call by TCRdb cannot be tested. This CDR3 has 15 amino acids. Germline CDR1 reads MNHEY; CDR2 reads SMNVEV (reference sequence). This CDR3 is CASSAGLAGVYEQYF.

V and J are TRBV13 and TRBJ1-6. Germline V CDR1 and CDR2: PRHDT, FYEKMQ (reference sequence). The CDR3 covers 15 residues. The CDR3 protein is CASSLWSSYNSPLHF.

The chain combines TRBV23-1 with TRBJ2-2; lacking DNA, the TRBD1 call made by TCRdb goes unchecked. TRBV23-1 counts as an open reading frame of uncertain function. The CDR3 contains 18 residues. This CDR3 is CASSPGQGDPPNTGELFF.

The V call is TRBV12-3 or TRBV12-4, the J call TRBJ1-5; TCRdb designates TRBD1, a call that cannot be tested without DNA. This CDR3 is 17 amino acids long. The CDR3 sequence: CASSTGTLGGRNQPQHF.

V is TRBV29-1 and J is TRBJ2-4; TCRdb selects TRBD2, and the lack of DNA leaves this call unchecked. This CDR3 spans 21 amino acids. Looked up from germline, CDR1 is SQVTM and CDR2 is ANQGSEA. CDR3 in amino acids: CSVEPREGTSGGPSARNIQYF.

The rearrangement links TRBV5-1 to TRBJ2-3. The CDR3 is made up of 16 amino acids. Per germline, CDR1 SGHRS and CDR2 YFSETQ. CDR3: CASSSDPLWSTDTQYF.

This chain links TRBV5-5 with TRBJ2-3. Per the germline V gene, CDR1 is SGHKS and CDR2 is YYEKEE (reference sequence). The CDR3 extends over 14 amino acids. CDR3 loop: CASSNPTSADTQYF.

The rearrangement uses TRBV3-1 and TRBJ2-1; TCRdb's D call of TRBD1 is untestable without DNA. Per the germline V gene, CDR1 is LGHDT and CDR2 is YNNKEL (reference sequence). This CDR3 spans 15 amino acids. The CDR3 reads CASSPRDREFNEQFF.

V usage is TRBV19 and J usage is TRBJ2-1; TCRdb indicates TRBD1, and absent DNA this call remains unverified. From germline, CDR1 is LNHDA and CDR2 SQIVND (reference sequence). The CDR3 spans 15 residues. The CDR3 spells CASSRQGPSYNEQFF.

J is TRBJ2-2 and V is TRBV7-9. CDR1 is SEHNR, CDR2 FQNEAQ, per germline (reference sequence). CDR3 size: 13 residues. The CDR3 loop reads CASPHTGTGELFF. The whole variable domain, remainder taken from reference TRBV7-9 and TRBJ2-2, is DTGVSQNPRHKITKRGQNVTFRCDPISEHNRLYWYRQTLGQGPEFLTYFQNEAQLEKSRLLSDRFSAERPKGSFSTLEIQRTEQGDSAMYLCASPHTGTGELFFGEGSRLTVL.

The CDR3 region is CASSHTSGGYNEQFF. The rearrangement joins TRBV3-1 to TRBJ2-1; TCRdb's D call of TRBD2 is untestable without DNA. This CDR3 is 15 amino acids long. Germline V gives CDR1 LGHDT, CDR2 YNNKEL (reference sequence).